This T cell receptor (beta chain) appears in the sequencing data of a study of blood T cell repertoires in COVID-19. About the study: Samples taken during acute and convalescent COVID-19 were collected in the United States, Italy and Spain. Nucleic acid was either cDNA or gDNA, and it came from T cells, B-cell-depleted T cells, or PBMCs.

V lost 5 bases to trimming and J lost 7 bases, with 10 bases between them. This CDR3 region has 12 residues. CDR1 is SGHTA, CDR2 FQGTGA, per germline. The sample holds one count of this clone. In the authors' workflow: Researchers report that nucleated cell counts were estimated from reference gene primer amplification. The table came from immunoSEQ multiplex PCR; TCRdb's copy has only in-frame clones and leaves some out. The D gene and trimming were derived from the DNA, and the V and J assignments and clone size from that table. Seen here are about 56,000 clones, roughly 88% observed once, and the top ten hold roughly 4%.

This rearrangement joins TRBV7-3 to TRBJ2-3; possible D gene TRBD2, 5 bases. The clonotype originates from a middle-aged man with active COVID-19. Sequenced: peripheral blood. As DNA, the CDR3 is TGTGCCAGCAGCGCCGGAGGTAATACGCAGTATTTT. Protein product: CASSAGGNTQYF.